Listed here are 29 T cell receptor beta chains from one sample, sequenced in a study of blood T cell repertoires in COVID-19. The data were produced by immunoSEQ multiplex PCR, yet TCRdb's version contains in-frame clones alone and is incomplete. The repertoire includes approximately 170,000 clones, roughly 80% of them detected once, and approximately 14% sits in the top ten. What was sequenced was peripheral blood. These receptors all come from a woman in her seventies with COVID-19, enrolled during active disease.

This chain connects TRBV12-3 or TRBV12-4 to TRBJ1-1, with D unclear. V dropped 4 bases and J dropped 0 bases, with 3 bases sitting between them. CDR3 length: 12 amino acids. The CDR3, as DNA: TGTGCCAGCAGTTCAATGAACACTGAAGCTTTCTTT. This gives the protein CASSSMNTEAFF.

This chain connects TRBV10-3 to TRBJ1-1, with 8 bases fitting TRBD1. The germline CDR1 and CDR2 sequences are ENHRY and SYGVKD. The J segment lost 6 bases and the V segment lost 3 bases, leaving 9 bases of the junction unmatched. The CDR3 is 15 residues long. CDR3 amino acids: CAISEPQGAGSEAFF. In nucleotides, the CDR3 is TGTGCCATCAGTGAACCCCAGGGGGCAGGATCTGAAGCTTTCTTT.

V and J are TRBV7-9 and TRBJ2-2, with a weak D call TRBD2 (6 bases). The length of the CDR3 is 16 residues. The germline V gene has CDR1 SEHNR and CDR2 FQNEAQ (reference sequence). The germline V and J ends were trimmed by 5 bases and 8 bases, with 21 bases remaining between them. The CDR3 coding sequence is TGTGCCAGCAGCCTAGGGTCCGGGACTCCCTGGGGGGAGCTGTTTTTT. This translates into CASSLGSGTPWGELFF.

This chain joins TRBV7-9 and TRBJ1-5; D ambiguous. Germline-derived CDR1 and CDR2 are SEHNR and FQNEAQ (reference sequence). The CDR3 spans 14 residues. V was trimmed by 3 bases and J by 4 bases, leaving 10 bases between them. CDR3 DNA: TGTGCCAGCAGCTTGGACTATCTAAATCAGCCCCAGCATTTT. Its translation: CASSLDYLNQPQHF.

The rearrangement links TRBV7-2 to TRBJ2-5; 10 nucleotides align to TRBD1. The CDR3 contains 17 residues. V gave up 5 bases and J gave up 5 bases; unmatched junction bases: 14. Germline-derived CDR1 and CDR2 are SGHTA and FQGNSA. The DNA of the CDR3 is TGTGCCAGCAGCATCCCCTCCGGGACAGGGGTTAAGGAGACCCAGTACTTC. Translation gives CASSIPSGTGVKETQYF. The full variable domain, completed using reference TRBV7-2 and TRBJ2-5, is GAGVSQSPSNKVTEKGKDVELRCDPISGHTALYWYRQSLGQGLEFLIYFQGNSAPDKSGLPSDRFSAERTGGSVSTLTIQRTQQEDSAVYLCASSIPSGTGVKETQYFGPGTRLLVL.

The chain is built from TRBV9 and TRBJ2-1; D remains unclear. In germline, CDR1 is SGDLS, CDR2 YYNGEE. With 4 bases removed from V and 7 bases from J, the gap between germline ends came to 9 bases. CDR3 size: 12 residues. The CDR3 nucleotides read TGTGCCAGCAGCCCCCAAAATAATGAGCAGTTCTTC. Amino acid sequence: CASSPQNNEQFF.

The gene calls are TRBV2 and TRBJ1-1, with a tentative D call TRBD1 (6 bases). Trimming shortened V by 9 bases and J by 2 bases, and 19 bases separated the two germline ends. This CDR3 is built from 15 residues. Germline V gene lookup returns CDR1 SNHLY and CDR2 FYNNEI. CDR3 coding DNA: TGTGCCAGGACCCGAACGGGACAAGGTAACACTGAAGCTTTCTTT. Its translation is CARTRTGQGNTEAFF.

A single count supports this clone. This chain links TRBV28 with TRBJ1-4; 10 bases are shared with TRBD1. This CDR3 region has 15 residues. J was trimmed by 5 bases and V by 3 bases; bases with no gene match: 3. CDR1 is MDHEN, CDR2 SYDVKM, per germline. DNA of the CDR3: TGTGCCAGCAGTTTTCGGGGACAGGGGAATGAAAAACTGTTTTTT. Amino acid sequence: CASSFRGQGNEKLFF.

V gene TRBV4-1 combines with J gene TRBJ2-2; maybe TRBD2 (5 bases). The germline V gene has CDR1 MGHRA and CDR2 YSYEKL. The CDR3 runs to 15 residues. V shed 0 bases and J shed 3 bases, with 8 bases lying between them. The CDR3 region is CASSQDEGDTGELFF. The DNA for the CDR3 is TGCGCCAGCAGCCAAGATGAGGGTGACACCGGGGAGCTGTTTTTT.

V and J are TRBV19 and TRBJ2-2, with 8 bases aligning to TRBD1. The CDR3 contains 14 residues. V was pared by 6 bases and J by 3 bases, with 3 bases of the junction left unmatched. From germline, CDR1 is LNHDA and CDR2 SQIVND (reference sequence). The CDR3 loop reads CASSQGADTGELFF. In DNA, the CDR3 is TGTGCCAGTAGCCAGGGGGCAGACACCGGGGAGCTGTTTTTT.

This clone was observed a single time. Here the CDR3 reads CASSLVSLNTEAFF. The CDR3 nucleotides are TGTGCCAGCAGCTTAGTGAGTCTGAACACTGAAGCTTTCTTT. This rearrangement joins TRBV11-2 to TRBJ1-1; D not resolved. The V end lost 1 base, the J end lost 0 bases, and 6 bases lay between the germline ends. Germline V gene sequence: CDR1 SGHAT, CDR2 FQNNGV. This CDR3 region has 14 residues.

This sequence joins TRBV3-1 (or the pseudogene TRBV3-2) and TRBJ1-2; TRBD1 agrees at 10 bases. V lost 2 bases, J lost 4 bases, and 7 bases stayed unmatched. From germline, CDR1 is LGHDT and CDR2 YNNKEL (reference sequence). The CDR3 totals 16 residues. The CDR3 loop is CASSQPTGGGGYGYTF. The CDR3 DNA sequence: TGTGCCAGCAGCCAACCGACAGGGGGCGGCGGCTATGGCTACACCTTC.

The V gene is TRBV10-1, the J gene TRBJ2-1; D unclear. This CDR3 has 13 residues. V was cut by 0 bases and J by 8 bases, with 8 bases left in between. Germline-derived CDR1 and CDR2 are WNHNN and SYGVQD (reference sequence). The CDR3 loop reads CASSESGSYEQFF. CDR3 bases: TGCGCCAGCAGTGAGTCCGGGTCCTATGAGCAGTTCTTC.

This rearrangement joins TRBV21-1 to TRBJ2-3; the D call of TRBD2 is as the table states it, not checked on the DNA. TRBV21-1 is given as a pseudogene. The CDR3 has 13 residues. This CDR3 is CASSGLVVDTQYF. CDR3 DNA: TGTGCCAGCAGCGGCCTAGTAGTGGATACGCAGTATTTT.

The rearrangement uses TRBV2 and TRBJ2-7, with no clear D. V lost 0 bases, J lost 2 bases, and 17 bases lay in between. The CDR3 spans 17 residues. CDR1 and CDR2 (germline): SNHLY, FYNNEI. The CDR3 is CASSEALGDTLPYEQYF. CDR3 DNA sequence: TGTGCCAGCAGTGAAGCGCTCGGCGACACCCTTCCCTACGAGCAGTACTTC.

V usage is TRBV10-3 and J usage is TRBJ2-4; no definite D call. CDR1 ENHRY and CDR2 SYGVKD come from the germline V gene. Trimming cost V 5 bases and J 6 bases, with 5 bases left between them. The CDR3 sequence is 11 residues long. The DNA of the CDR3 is TGTGCCATCAGTCGAGGAAACATTCAGTACTTC. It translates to CAISRGNIQYF.

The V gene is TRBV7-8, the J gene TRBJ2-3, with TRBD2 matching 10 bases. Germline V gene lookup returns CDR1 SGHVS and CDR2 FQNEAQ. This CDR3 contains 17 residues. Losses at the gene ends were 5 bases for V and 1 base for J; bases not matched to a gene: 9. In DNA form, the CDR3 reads TGTGCCAGCAGCCAGGCATCTAGCGGGAGAGGCACAGATACGCAGTATTTT. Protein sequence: CASSQASSGRGTDTQYF. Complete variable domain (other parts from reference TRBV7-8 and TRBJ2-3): GAGVSQSPRYKVAKRGQDVALRCDPISGHVSLFWYQQALGQGPEFLTYFQNEAQLDKSGLPSDRFFAERPEGSVSTLKIQRTQQEDSAVYLCASSQASSGRGTDTQYFGPGTRLTVL.

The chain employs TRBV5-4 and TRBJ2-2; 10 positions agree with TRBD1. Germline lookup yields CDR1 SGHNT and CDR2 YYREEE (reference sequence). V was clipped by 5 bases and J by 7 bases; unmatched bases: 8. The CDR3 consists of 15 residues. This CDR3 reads CASSSGTGVHGELFF. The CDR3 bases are TGTGCCAGCAGTTCCGGGACAGGGGTGCACGGGGAGCTGTTTTTT.

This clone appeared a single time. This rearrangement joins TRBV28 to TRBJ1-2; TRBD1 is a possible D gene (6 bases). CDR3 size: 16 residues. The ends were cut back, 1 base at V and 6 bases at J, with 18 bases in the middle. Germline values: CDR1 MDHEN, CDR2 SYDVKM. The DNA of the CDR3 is TGTGCCAGCAGTTTATTGCTTGGGGGCGGGAGCGATGGCTACACCTTC. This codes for CASSLLLGGGSDGYTF.

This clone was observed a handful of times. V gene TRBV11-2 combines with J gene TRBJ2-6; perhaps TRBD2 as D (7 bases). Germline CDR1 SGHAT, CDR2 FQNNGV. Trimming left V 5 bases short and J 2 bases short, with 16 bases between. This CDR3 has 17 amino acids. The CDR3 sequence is CASSTFSGGPGANVLTF. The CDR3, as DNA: TGTGCCAGCAGCACTTTCTCCGGGGGGCCTGGGGCCAACGTCCTGACTTTC.

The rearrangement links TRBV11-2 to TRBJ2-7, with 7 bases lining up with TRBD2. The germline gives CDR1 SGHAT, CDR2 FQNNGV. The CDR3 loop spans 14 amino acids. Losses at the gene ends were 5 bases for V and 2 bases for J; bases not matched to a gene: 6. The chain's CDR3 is CASSIQRGTYEQYF. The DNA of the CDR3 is TGTGCCAGCAGCATACAGCGGGGAACCTACGAGCAGTACTTC.

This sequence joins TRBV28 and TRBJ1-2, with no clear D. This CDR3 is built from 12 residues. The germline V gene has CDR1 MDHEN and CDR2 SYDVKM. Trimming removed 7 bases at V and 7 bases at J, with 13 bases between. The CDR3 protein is CASNLGGFGYTF. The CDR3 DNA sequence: TGTGCCAGCAACTTAGGAGGGTTTGGCTACACCTTC.

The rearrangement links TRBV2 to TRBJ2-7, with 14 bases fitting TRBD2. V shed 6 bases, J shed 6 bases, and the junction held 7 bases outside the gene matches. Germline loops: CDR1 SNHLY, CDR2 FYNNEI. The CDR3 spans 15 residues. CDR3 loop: CASRLGTSGSTEQYF. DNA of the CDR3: TGTGCCAGCAGACTCGGGACTAGCGGGAGTACCGAGCAGTACTTC.

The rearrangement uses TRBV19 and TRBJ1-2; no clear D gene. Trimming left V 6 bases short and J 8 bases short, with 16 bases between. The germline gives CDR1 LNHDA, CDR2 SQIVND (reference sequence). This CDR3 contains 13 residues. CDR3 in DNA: TGTGCCAGTAGCCTCCAGGTAAATTCAGGCTACACCTTC. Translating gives CASSLQVNSGYTF.

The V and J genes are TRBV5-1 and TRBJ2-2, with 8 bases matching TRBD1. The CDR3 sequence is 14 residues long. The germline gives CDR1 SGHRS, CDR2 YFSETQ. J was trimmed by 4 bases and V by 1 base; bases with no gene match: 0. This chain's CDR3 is CASSLTGGTGELFF. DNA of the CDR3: TGCGCCAGCAGCTTGACAGGGGGCACCGGGGAGCTGTTTTTT.

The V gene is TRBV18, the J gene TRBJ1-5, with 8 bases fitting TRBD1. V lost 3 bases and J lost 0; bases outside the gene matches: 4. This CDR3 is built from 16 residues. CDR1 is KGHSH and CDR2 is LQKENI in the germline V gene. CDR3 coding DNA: TGTGCCAGCTCACCCCTGGACAGGGCTAGCAATCAGCCCCAGCATTTT. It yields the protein CASSPLDRASNQPQHF.

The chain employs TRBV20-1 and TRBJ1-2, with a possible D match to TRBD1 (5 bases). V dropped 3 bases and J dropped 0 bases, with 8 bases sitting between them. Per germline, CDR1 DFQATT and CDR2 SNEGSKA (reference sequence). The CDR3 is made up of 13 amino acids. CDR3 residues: CSASPRANYGYTF. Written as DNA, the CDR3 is TGCAGTGCTAGTCCCAGGGCTAACTATGGCTACACCTTC.

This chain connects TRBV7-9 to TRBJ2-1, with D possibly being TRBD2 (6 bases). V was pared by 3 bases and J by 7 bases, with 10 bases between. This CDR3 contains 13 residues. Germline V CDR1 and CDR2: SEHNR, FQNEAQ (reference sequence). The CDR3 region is CASSFNSGNEQFF. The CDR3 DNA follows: TGTGCCAGCAGCTTCAATAGCGGAAATGAGCAGTTCTTC. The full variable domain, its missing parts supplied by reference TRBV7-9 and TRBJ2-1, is DTGVSQNPRHKITKRGQNVTFRCDPISEHNRLYWYRQTLGQGPEFLTYFQNEAQLEKSRLLSDRFSAERPKGSFSTLEIQRTEQGDSAMYLCASSFNSGNEQFFGPGTRLTVL.

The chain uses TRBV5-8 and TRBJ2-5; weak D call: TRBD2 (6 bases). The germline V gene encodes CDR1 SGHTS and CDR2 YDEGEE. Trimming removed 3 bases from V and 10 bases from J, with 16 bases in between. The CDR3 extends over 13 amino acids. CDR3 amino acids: CASSSGGYGGQYF. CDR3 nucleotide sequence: TGTGCCAGCAGCTCTGGGGGGTATGGGGGCCAGTACTTC. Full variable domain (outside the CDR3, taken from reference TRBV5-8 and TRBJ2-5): EAGVTQSPTHLIKTRGQQATLRCSPISGHTSVYWYQQALGLGLQFLLWYDEGEERNRGNFPPRFSGRQFPNYSSELNVNALELEDSALYLCASSSGGYGGQYFGPGTRLLVL.